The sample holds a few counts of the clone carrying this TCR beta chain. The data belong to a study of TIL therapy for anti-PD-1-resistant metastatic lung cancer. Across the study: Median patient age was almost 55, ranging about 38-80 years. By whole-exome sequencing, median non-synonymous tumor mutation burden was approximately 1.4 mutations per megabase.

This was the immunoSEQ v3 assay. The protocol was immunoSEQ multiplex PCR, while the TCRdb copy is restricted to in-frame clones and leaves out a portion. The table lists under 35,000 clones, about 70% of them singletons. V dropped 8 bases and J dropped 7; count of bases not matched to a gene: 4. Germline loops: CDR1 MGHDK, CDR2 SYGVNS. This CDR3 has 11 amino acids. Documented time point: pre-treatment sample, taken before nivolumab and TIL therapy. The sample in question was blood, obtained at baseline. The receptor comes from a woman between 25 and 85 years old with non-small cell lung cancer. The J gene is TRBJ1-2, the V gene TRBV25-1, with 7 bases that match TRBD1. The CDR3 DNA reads TGTGCCAGCCGACAGGGTGTTGGCTACACCTTC. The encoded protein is CASRQGVGYTF.